This TCR beta chain comes out of a study of cytomegalovirus exposure and HLA in healthy donors. Trimming took off 4 bases at V and 2 bases at J, with 16 bases between the two ends. This CDR3 spans 16 amino acids. CDR1 and CDR2 from the germline V gene are SGHDT and YYEEEE. The PCR employed 60 Vbeta primers together with 13 Jbeta primers. TCRdb's copy holds only in-frame clones and misses some; the assay was immunoSEQ multiplex PCR. In the table there are fewer than 140,000 clones, 60% to 85% of which are singletons. This chain links TRBV5-6 with TRBJ2-1, with a tentative D call TRBD2 (7 bases). Sequencing was done on a sample of PBMCs. The sequence was obtained from a male donor in good health and CMV-seropositive. CDR3: CASSPGGLLTYNEQFF. In DNA form, the CDR3 reads TGTGCCAGCAGCCCCGGGGGGCTACTTACCTACAATGAGCAGTTCTTC.